Below, 12 T cell receptor beta chains from the same sample are listed, as sequenced in a study of CD8 T cells in ankylosing spondylitis. Whole-study findings and limits: Seemingly distinctive of ankylosing spondylitis blood was a TCR beta motif formed by eight highly homologous variants.

One entry per CDR3 protein results from TCRdb running MiXCR on the 5' RACE reads. The table lists approximately 400,000 distinct CDR3 sequences, 26% of them singletons. Antigens of these TCRs are unknown. Material for sequencing was blood, either unsorted or a sorted T cell fraction (not recorded which). The receptors here all came from a male donor with ankylosing spondylitis.

The chain joins TRBV5-1 to TRBJ2-3; D uncertain. CDR1 and CDR2 (germline): SGHRS, YFSETQ. The CDR3 spans 15 residues. Trimming removed 2 bases from V and 3 bases from J, with 13 bases in between. CDR3 nucleotides: TGCGCCAGCAGCTTACGAGAGACCGGAACAGATACGCAGTATTTT. Encoded protein: CASSLRETGTDTQYF.

The chain combines TRBV20-1 with TRBJ1-1, with D unclear. The CDR3 sequence is 17 residues long. Per the germline V gene, CDR1 is DFQATT and CDR2 is SNEGSKA (reference sequence). Trimming stripped 2 bases from V and 8 bases from J, with 27 bases between. This CDR3 is CSARPPMGREKFAEAFF. The CDR3 coding sequence is TGCAGTGCTAGACCCCCCATGGGAAGGGAAAAATTCGCCGAAGCTTTCTTT.

The genes are TRBV25-1 and TRBJ2-5, with 8 bases identical to TRBD1. Germline trimming cut 3 bases from V and 4 bases from J; bases unmatched to any gene: 4. The CDR3 has 14 residues. Germline V gene sequence: CDR1 MGHDK, CDR2 SYGVNS. Written as DNA, the CDR3 is TGTGCCAGCAGTGACGACAGGGGCGTAGAGACCCAGTACTTC. This codes for CASSDDRGVETQYF. Looking up the rest from reference TRBV25-1 and TRBJ2-5 gives the full variable domain: EADIYQTPRYLVIGTGKKITLECSQTMGHDKMYWYQQDPGMELHLIHYSYGVNSTEKGDLSSESTVSRIRTEHFPLTLESARPSHTSQYLCASSDDRGVETQYFGPGTRLLVL.

The V and J genes are TRBV10-3 and TRBJ1-5; TRBD1 agrees at 8 bases. Germline CDR1 and CDR2: ENHRY and SYGVKD. This CDR3 spans 15 amino acids. Trimming at V came to 3 bases and at J to 5 bases, leaving 6 bases not matched to a gene. The CDR3 bases are TGTGCCATCAGTGAAGACAGGGGAGGGCATCAGCCCCAGCATTTT. This encodes CAISEDRGGHQPQHF.

This clonotype occurred a few times. The V gene is TRBV12-3 or TRBV12-4, the J gene TRBJ1-4, with TRBD1 as a possible D gene (6 bases). The V end lost 3 bases, the J end lost 8 bases, and 19 bases lay between the germline ends. The CDR3 loop spans 16 amino acids. CDR3: CASSFARGGGLEKLFF. The CDR3 DNA follows: TGTGCCAGCAGTTTTGCCCGTGGAGGGGGGCTAGAAAAACTGTTTTTT.

This sequence joins TRBV7-2 and TRBJ1-1; D ambiguous. Germline V gene lookup returns CDR1 SGHTA and CDR2 FQGNSA. V lost 0 bases to trimming and J lost 5 bases, with 10 bases between them. The CDR3 extends over 14 amino acids. CDR3 loop: CASSLAPGKTEAFF. In DNA form, the CDR3 reads TGTGCCAGCAGCTTAGCGCCGGGGAAGACTGAAGCTTTCTTT. The whole variable domain, remainder taken from reference TRBV7-2 and TRBJ1-1, is GAGVSQSPSNKVTEKGKDVELRCDPISGHTALYWYRQSLGQGLEFLIYFQGNSAPDKSGLPSDRFSAERTGGSVSTLTIQRTQQEDSAVYLCASSLAPGKTEAFFGQGTRLTVV.

The V and J genes are TRBV5-1 and TRBJ1-5; possible D gene TRBD1, 5 bases. The V end was cut by 1 base, the J end by 4 bases, with 15 bases between. Germline CDR1 and CDR2: SGHRS and YFSETQ. This CDR3 is built from 16 residues. CDR3 in DNA: TGCGCCAGCAGCTTGCGTCGCGACTACAGGAATCAGCCCCAGCATTTT. It specifies CASSLRRDYRNQPQHF. Filled out from reference TRBV5-1 and TRBJ1-5, the complete variable domain reads KAGVTQTPRYLIKTRGQQVTLSCSPISGHRSVSWYQQTPGQGLQFLFEYFSETQRNKGNFPGRFSGRQFSNSRSEMNVSTLELGDSALYLCASSLRRDYRNQPQHFGDGTRLSIL.

This clonotype was counted between two and nine times. The chain has TRBV29-1 and TRBJ2-7; D assignment may be TRBD1 or TRBD2 (5 bases each). The germline V gene encodes CDR1 SQVTM and CDR2 ANQGSEA. This CDR3 region has 11 residues. Trimming pared 7 bases from V and 6 bases from J, leaving 13 bases between. The CDR3 sequence: CSGGSRGEQYF. The CDR3 DNA is TGCAGCGGGGGTTCGAGGGGCGAGCAGTACTTC.

The J gene is TRBJ2-1, the V gene TRBV20-1; D is perhaps TRBD2 (6 bases). This CDR3 has 14 residues. Trimming left V 4 bases short and J 2 bases short, with 12 bases between. The germline V gene encodes CDR1 DFQATT and CDR2 SNEGSKA (reference sequence). CDR3 sequence reads: CSATSGYAYNEQFF. CDR3 bases: TGCAGTGCTACGAGCGGGTACGCCTACAATGAGCAGTTCTTC.

This clonotype occurred a few times. J is TRBJ2-5 and V is TRBV7-2, with 8 bases matching TRBD2. The V gene's germline CDR1 is SGHTA and CDR2 FQGNSA. V lost 2 bases and J lost 5; bases outside the gene matches: 10. The CDR3 covers 16 residues. The CDR3: CASSLLPSGSRETQYF. The CDR3 DNA sequence: TGTGCCAGCAGCTTACTCCCAAGCGGGAGTCGTGAGACCCAGTACTTC.

The genes are TRBV7-9 and TRBJ1-4; 8 nucleotides line up with TRBD1. Germline CDR1 reads SEHNR; CDR2 reads FQNEAQ (reference sequence). The CDR3 is 15 residues long. The J segment lost 7 bases and the V segment lost 4 bases, leaving 8 bases of the junction unmatched. The DNA for the CDR3 is TGTGCCAGCAGCTCTGGACAGGGCGGGTTTGAAAAACTGTTTTTT. Residues: CASSSGQGGFEKLFF.

The V and J genes are TRBV7-2 and TRBJ2-7, with D unclear. The CDR3 runs 13 residues. Deletions cut 11 bases from V and 5 bases from J, with 19 bases between. The germline V gene has CDR1 SGHTA and CDR2 FQGNSA. The CDR3 nucleotides read TGTGCCTCGAAATCGGGCAGGATCGACGAGCAGTACTTC. Amino acids: CASKSGRIDEQYF.